A single sample is the source of the 27 T cell receptor beta chains below, sequenced in a study of cytomegalovirus exposure and HLA in healthy donors. The PCR was carried out with 60 Vbeta primers and 13 Jbeta primers. This table comes from immunoSEQ multiplex PCR, and its TCRdb copy is limited to in-frame clones, with some not included. The repertoire holds 150,000 to 180,000 clones, with less than 80% as singletons. The sequenced material came from PBMCs. These receptors were obtained from a man younger than 40 in good health and CMV-seronegative.

This clone appeared once. This chain links TRBV14 with TRBJ2-1, with D possibly TRBD2 on 6 matching bases. V lost 4 bases and J lost 4, with 14 bases in between. Germline V gene lookup returns CDR1 SGHDN and CDR2 FVKESK. The length of the CDR3 is 15 residues. DNA for the CDR3: TGTGCCAGCAGCCCAACTAGCTCCCGATACAATGAGCAGTTCTTC. This translates into CASSPTSSRYNEQFF. Based on the CDR3 plus reference TRBV14 and TRBJ2-1, the full variable domain is EAGVTQFPSHSVIEKGQTVTLRCDPISGHDNLYWYRRVMGKEIKFLLHFVKESKQDESGMPNNRFLAERTGGTYSTLKVQPAELEDSGVYFCASSPTSSRYNEQFFGPGTRLTVL.

This chain uses TRBV9 with TRBJ2-6; D possibly corresponds to TRBD1 (5 bases). This CDR3 is built from 16 residues. The germline CDR1 and CDR2 sequences are SGDLS and YYNGEE. The V and J ends lost 3 bases and 0 bases respectively, with 10 bases between them. The CDR3 here is CASSADRASGANVLTF. The CDR3 nucleotides read TGTGCCAGCAGCGCCGACAGAGCCTCTGGGGCCAACGTCCTGACTTTC. Variable domain in full (rest from reference TRBV9 and TRBJ2-6): DSGVTQTPKHLITATGQRVTLRCSPRSGDLSVYWYQQSLDQGLQFLIQYYNGEERAKGNILERFSAQQFPDLHSELNLSSLELGDSALYFCASSADRASGANVLTFGAGSRLTVL.

CDR3 residues: CASSELRQGLGGTEAFF. The CDR3 DNA follows: TGCGCCAGCAGTGAGCTCAGACAGGGGTTGGGCGGCACTGAAGCTTTCTTT. J is TRBJ1-1 and V is TRBV10-2; 8 bases match TRBD1. Trimming at V came to 2 bases and at J to 4 bases, leaving 12 bases not matched to a gene. This CDR3 is 17 amino acids long. Germline-derived CDR1 and CDR2 are WSHSY and SAAADI.

The chain recombines TRBV28 with TRBJ1-5; D perhaps matches TRBD1 (5 bases). The CDR3 loop spans 16 amino acids. Trimming removed 4 bases from V and 6 bases from J, with 19 bases in between. In germline, CDR1 is MDHEN, CDR2 SYDVKM. CDR3 sequence: CASSSKLQGYGQPQHF. The CDR3, as DNA: TGTGCCAGCAGTTCGAAACTCCAGGGTTATGGTCAGCCCCAGCATTTT.

The chain has TRBV21-1 and TRBJ2-7; TRBD2, the table's D call, was not compared with the DNA. TRBV21-1 is given as a pseudogene. This CDR3 has 14 residues. The CDR3 spells CASSKVIPGYEQYF. In DNA form, the CDR3 reads TGTGCCAGCAGCAAAGTCATTCCCGGCTACGAGCAGTACTTC.

The chain joins TRBV7-9 to TRBJ2-5, with 12 bases aligning to TRBD2. This CDR3 has 17 residues. The germline gives CDR1 SEHNR, CDR2 FQNEAQ (reference sequence). J gave up 0 bases and V 5 bases, and 7 bases lay outside the gene matches. CDR3 protein: CASSHTSGGSYQETQYF. Written as DNA, the CDR3 is TGTGCCAGCAGCCATACTAGCGGGGGGTCGTACCAAGAGACCCAGTACTTC.

The rearrangement links TRBV18 to TRBJ2-7, with 8 bases lining up with TRBD1. The trim removed 3 bases at V and 5 bases at J, leaving 9 bases unmatched. Germline loops: CDR1 KGHSH, CDR2 LQKENI. The CDR3 has 15 residues. CDR3 loop: CASSPLRRQGNEQYF. The CDR3 region has the DNA TGTGCCAGCTCACCCCTACGCCGACAGGGGAACGAGCAGTACTTC. The whole variable domain, remainder taken from reference TRBV18 and TRBJ2-7, is NAGVMQNPRHLVRRRGQEARLRCSPMKGHSHVYWYRQLPEEGLKFMVYLQKENIIDESGMPKERFSAEFPKEGPSILRIQQVVRGDSAAYFCASSPLRRQGNEQYFGPGTRLTVT.

The CDR3 region has the DNA TGTGCCAGCAGCCAATCTGGCCAGGCCTATGGCTACACCTTC. This encodes CASSQSGQAYGYTF. This sequence joins TRBV16 and TRBJ1-2, with D unclear. Between the trimmed V and J ends, which lost 0 bases and 4 bases, there was a span of 9 bases. CDR1 is KGHSY and CDR2 is FQNENV in the germline V gene. The CDR3 extends over 14 amino acids.

This clone was counted once. The genes are TRBV2 and TRBJ1-4, with no clear D. V gave up 4 bases and J gave up 11 bases, with 8 bases separating them. There are 11 residues in the CDR3. Germline V CDR1 and CDR2: SNHLY, FYNNEI. The chain's CDR3 is CASSGGLKLFF. The DNA of the CDR3 is TGTGCCAGCAGTGGAGGGCTGAAACTGTTTTTT.

The chain has TRBV28 and TRBJ1-4; the D gene is possibly TRBD1 (6 bases). Trimming removed 3 bases from V and 4 bases from J, with 9 bases in between. Germline CDR1 and CDR2: MDHEN and SYDVKM. This CDR3 spans 14 amino acids. CDR3 DNA sequence: TGTGCCAGCAGTTTGGGACATCTTAATGAAAAACTGTTTTTT. This sequence encodes CASSLGHLNEKLFF.

This clone was counted between two and nine times. The V gene is TRBV30, the J gene TRBJ1-2, with 8 bases aligning to TRBD1. Unmatched junction bases numbered 3, after V lost 4 bases and J lost 5 bases. The CDR3 is 12 residues long. CDR1 is GTSNPN and CDR2 is SVGIG in the germline V gene (reference sequence). CDR3 loop: CAWTGTGYGYTF. The CDR3 bases are TGTGCCTGGACCGGGACAGGTTATGGCTACACCTTC.

The V and J genes are TRBV30 and TRBJ2-1, with 8 positions matching TRBD1. CDR3 length: 13 residues. J gave up 6 bases and V 4 bases, and 5 bases lay outside the gene matches. In germline, CDR1 is GTSNPN, CDR2 SVGIG (reference sequence). CDR3 nucleotides: TGTGCCTGGACCCACCAGGGGGCCAATGAGCAGTTCTTC. Protein product: CAWTHQGANEQFF.

The J gene is TRBJ1-2, the V gene TRBV29-1, with 7 bases lining up with TRBD1. J was trimmed by 3 bases and V by 4 bases; bases with no gene match: 8. The CDR3 consists of 14 residues. Germline loops: CDR1 SQVTM, CDR2 ANQGSEA. Here the CDR3 DNA reads TGCAGCGTTGCGGGACAGAATTATTACTATGGCTACACCTTC. This gives the protein CSVAGQNYYYGYTF.

This clone was observed once. A junction end diverges from the germline sequence, so it may reflect a read error. The V gene is TRBV6-1, the J gene TRBJ1-5, with D unclear. This CDR3 contains 11 residues. Germline CDR1 MNHNS, CDR2 SASEGT. The CDR3 DNA reads TGTGCCAGCAGCGACACTGCCCTCTCATTTTTT. Translation: CASSDTALSFF.

The table lists this clone with a count of one. The rearrangement uses TRBV5-1 and TRBJ1-1; D perhaps matches TRBD1 (5 bases). CDR1 SGHRS and CDR2 YFSETQ come from the germline V gene. The V and J ends lost 0 bases and 11 bases respectively, with 14 bases between them. This CDR3 has 13 residues. The CDR3 region is CASSLEEPGYAFF. The CDR3 bases are TGCGCCAGCAGCTTGGAGGAGCCAGGGTATGCTTTCTTT.

This clone has more than one count but fewer than ten. CDR3 bases: TGTGCCAGCAATATCGGGGATGAGCAGTTCTTC. This sequence encodes CASNIGDEQFF. The chain couples TRBV28 to TRBJ2-1, with TRBD2 as a possible D gene (5 bases). V gave up 7 bases and J gave up 8 bases, with 9 bases separating them. The CDR3 has 11 amino acids. Germline CDR1 reads MDHEN; CDR2 reads SYDVKM. Full variable domain (remainder filled in from reference TRBV28 and TRBJ2-1): DVKVTQSSRYLVKRTGEKVFLECVQDMDHENMFWYRQDPGLGLRLIYFSYDVKMKEKGDIPEGYSVSREKKERFSLILESASTNQTSMYLCASNIGDEQFFGPGTRLTVL.

The sample holds one count of this clone. An end of the junction differs from the germline gene, which may be a read error. The chain joins TRBV5-6 to TRBJ1-5; 10 bases align to TRBD1. This CDR3 is built from 15 residues. The germline V gene has CDR1 SGHDT and CDR2 YYEEEE. The DNA for the CDR3 is TGTGCCAGCAGCTTCGGACAGGGGGTCAATCAGCCCCAGAATTTT. This codes for CASSFGQGVNQPQNF.

The chain uses TRBV21-1 and TRBJ1-5. TRBV21-1 is a pseudogene segment. The CDR3 has 16 amino acids. The CDR3 nucleotides are TGTGCCAGCAGTTCCATCGGGGTTTGTAGCAATCAGCCCCAGCATTTT. It yields the protein CASSSIGVCSNQPQHF.

V and J are TRBV7-9 and TRBJ1-2, with 8 bases aligning to TRBD1. Germline V lookup: CDR1 SEHNR, CDR2 FQNEAQ (reference sequence). This CDR3 region has 12 residues. Trimming took 5 bases from V and 7 from J; bases not matched to a gene: 3. DNA of the CDR3: TGTGCCAGCAGCGCGGGACAGGCTGGCTACACCTTC. It encodes CASSAGQAGYTF.

Here the CDR3 reads CASSKRTAYNTEAFF. The CDR3 nucleotides read TGTGCCAGCAGCAAGAGGACAGCCTACAACACTGAAGCTTTCTTT. The rearrangement links TRBV28 to TRBJ1-1, with D perhaps matching TRBD1 (6 bases). The germline V and J ends were trimmed by 6 bases and 2 bases, with 16 bases remaining between them. In germline, CDR1 is MDHEN, CDR2 SYDVKM. The CDR3 spans 15 residues.

The chain couples TRBV4-3 to TRBJ1-6; D possibly corresponds to TRBD1 (6 bases). The CDR3 has 17 residues. V was trimmed by 0 bases and J by 10 bases, leaving 19 bases between them. Germline lookup yields CDR1 LGHNA and CDR2 YSLEER. The CDR3 nucleotides are TGCGCCAGCAGCCAAGATAAACCCGGCAGGGGAGAATCACCCCTCCACTTT. It translates to CASSQDKPGRGESPLHF.

This chain connects TRBV14 to TRBJ1-2; 7 nucleotides agree with TRBD1. With V trimmed by 1 base and J by 3 bases, 5 bases remained unmatched. Germline V gene sequence: CDR1 SGHDN, CDR2 FVKESK. This CDR3 has 15 amino acids. CDR3 bases: TGTGCCAGCAGCCAAGGACAGGGCGACTACTATGGCTACACCTTC. The encoded protein is CASSQGQGDYYGYTF.

V gene TRBV25-1 combines with J gene TRBJ1-2, with D possibly matching TRBD1 (5 bases). Trimming shortened V by 6 bases and J by 6 bases, and 14 bases separated the two germline ends. Looked up from germline, CDR1 is MGHDK and CDR2 is SYGVNS. The CDR3 contains 13 residues. The CDR3 sequence: CASSLGTGDGYTF. CDR3 sequence (DNA): TGTGCCAGCAGCCTAGGGACGGGGGATGGCTACACCTTC.

This chain uses TRBV5-1 with TRBJ1-1, with D perhaps matching TRBD1 (5 bases). V was clipped by 0 bases and J by 7 bases, with 13 bases between them. This CDR3 is 14 amino acids long. The V gene's germline CDR1 is SGHRS and CDR2 YFSETQ. CDR3 residues: CASSLALTGVEAFF. Written as DNA, the CDR3 is TGCGCCAGCAGCTTGGCCCTCACGGGGGTTGAAGCTTTCTTT.

The rearrangement joins TRBV5-1 to TRBJ1-2, with 8 bases lining up with TRBD1. CDR3 length equals 14 residues. Germline loops: CDR1 SGHRS, CDR2 YFSETQ. V trimming: 4 bases; J trimming: 8 bases; junction bases outside the gene matches: 10. The CDR3 DNA follows: TGCGCCAGCAGCCTATCGGACAGGGCAGGGGGCTACACCTTC. Its translation: CASSLSDRAGGYTF.

The chain employs TRBV7-3 and TRBJ1-1; D remains unclear. Germline assignment: CDR1 SGHTA and CDR2 FQGTGA. The CDR3 sequence is 13 residues long. Trimming pared 5 bases from V and 0 bases from J, leaving 7 bases between. The CDR3, as DNA: TGTGCCAGCAGCCCACGGGTGAACACTGAAGCTTTCTTT. It encodes CASSPRVNTEAFF.

Concerning this clone: The junction departs from the called germline gene at one end, perhaps through a read error. This chain joins TRBV5-1 and TRBJ1-2; D perhaps matches TRBD1 (6 bases). In germline, CDR1 is SGHRS, CDR2 YFSETQ. This CDR3 contains 14 residues. The CDR3 sequence is CASSLADSNYGYPF. The CDR3 bases are TGCGCCAGCAGCTTGGCGGACAGTAATTATGGCTACCCCTTC.